This T cell receptor beta chain is from a study of T cell responses to AZD1222 COVID-19 vaccine. On this clone itself: Its antigen remains unknown.

CDR3 size: 15 residues. Germline V gives CDR1 SGHNT, CDR2 YYREEE (reference sequence). V lost 6 bases to trimming and J lost 1 base, with 16 bases between them. Findings and caveats of the study: Clonal diversity may have been underestimated in mostly white British donors. Two AZD1222 doses significantly raised spike-specific TCR breadth and depth over controls. Only six individuals given AZD1222 were seropositive at baseline.

Researchers grouped second doses given at about 4 or about 12 weeks into one pool. Sequenced by immunoSEQ multiplex PCR; TCRdb stores in-frame clones only, minus some. The repertoire holds fewer than 110,000 clones, with around 90% as singletons. The chain joins TRBV5-4 to TRBJ1-1; D may be TRBD1 (6 bases). The input for sequencing was peripheral blood, taken 28 days after the second AZD1222 dose. The TCR was taken from an adult who received the AZD1222 COVID-19 vaccine. In DNA form, the CDR3 reads TGTGCCAGCACCCTCGGGGGGGCAGGGAACACTGAAGCTTTCTTT. This translates into CASTLGGAGNTEAFF.